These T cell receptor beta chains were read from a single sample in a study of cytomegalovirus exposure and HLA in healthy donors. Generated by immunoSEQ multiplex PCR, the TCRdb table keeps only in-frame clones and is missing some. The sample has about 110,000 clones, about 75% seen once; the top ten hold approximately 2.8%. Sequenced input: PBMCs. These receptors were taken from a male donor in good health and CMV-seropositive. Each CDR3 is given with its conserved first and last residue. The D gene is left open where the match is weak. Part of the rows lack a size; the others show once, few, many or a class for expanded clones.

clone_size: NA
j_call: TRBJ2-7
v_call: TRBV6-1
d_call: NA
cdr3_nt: TGTGCCCTGGGGGCCCCACCCTACGAGCAGTACTTC
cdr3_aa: CALGAPPYEQYF

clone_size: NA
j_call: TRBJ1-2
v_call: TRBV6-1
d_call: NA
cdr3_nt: TGTGCCAGCAGCGGTGTACGGCAGGGGGGCTACACCTTC
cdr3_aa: CASSGVRQGGYTF

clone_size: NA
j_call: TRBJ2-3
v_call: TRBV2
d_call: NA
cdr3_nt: TGTGCCAGCAGTGTCGGGGTCTCGACAGATACGCAGTATTTT
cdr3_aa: CASSVGVSTDTQYF

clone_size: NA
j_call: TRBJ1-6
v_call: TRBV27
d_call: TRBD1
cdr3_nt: TGTGCCAGCAGTTCTTCACAGGGGGCGATCACCTCACCCCTCCACTTT
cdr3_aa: CASSSSQGAITSPLHF

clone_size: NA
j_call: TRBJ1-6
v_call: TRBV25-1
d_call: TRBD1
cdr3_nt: TGTGCCAGCAGTTCCCGACAGGGATCAAATTCACCCCTCAACTTT
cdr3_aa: CASSSRQGSNSPLNF

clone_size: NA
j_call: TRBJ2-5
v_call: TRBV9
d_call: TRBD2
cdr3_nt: TGTGCCAGCAGCGGACCAGCGGGGGGGCCTTCAGAGACCCAGTACTTC
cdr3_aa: CASSGPAGGPSETQYF

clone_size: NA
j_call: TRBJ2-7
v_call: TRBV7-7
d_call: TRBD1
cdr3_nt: TGTGCTAGCAGCTTAGCCCAGGGGGTATCCTACGAGCAGTACTTC
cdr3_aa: CASSLAQGVSYEQYF

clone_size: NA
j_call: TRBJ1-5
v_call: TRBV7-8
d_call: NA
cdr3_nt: TGTGCCAGCAGCTTAGCGGGGGCAGGGGATCAGCCCCAGCATTTT
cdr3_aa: CASSLAGAGDQPQHF

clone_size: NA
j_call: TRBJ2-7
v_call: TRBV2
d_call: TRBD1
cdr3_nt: TGTGCCAGCAGTGGGGGACAGGGGGCGGTCGAGCAGTACTTC
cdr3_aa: CASSGGQGAVEQYF

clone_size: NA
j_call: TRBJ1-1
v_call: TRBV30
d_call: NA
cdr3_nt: TGTGCCTGGATCGGACGGGGTGAAGCTTTCTTT
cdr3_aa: CAWIGRGEAFF

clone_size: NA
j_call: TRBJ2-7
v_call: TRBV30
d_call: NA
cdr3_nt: TGTGCCTGGAGCGAAGGCGGCGAGCAGTACTTC
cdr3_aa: CAWSEGGEQYF

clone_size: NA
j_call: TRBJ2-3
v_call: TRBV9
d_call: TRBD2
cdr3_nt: TGTGCCAGCAGCCCCATACTAGCGGGGGGGCTAGATACGCAGTATTTT
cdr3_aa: CASSPILAGGLDTQYF

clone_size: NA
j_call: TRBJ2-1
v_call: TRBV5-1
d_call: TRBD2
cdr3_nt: TGCGCCAGCAGCGAGTCTAGCGGTTACAATGAGCAGTTCTTC
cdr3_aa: CASSESSGYNEQFF

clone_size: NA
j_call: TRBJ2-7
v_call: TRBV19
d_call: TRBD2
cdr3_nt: TGTGCCAGTAGTTCAGGGAGGGGAAACGAGCAGTACTTC
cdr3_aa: CASSSGRGNEQYF

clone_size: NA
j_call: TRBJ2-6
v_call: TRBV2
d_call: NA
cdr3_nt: TGTGCCATCTGGACACATACGCGAGAATCTGGGGCCAACGTCCTGACTTTC
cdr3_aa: CAIWTHTRESGANVLTF

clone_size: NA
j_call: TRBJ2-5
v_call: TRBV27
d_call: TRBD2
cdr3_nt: TGTGCCAGTCGGGGGACTAGCGGGGGGCGGGAAGAGACCCAGTACTTC
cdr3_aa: CASRGTSGGREETQYF

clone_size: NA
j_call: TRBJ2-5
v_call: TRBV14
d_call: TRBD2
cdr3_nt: TGTGCCAGCAGCCAAGACAGGGCAGCGGGGGAGACCCAGTACTTC
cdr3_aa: CASSQDRAAGETQYF

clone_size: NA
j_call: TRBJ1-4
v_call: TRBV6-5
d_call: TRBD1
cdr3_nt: TGTGCCAGCAGTTCCATCGACAGGGGGCGAGGTGAAAAACTGTTTTTT
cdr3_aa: CASSSIDRGRGEKLFF

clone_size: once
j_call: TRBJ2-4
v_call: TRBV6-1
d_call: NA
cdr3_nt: TGTGCCAGCAGTGTACAGGGTATTCAGTACTTC
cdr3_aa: CASSVQGIQYF

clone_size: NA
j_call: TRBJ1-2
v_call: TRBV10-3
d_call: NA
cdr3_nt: TGTGCCATCAGTGAGTCGTACGGCAGGGCGAGATATGGCTACACCTTC
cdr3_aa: CAISESYGRARYGYTF

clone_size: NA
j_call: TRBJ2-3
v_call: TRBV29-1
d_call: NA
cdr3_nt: TGCAGCGTTGAAGATCCAGGGACAGATACGCAGTATTTT
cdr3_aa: CSVEDPGTDTQYF

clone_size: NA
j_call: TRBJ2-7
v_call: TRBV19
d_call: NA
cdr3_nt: TGTGCCACCCTTCGGGCAGGGTACCCCTACGAGCAGTACTTC
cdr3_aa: CATLRAGYPYEQYF